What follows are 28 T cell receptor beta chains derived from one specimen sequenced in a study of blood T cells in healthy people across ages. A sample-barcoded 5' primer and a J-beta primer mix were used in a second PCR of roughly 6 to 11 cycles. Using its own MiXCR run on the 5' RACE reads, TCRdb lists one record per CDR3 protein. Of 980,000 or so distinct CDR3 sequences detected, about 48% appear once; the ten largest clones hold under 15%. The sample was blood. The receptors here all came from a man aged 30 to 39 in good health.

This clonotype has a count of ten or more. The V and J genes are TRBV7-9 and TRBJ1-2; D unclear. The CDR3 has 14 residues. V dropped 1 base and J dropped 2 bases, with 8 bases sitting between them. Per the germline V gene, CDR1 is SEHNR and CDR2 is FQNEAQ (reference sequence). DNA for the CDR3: TGTGCCAGCAGCTTAGGACCGGGGAACTATGGCTACACCTTC. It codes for CASSLGPGNYGYTF.

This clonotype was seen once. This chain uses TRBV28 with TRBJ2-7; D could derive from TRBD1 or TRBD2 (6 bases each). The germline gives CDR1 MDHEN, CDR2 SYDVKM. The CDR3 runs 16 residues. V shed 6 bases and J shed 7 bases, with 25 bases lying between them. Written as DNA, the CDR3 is TGTGCCAGCAGGGCTACTCCTTGGGGGGCGGACAATGAGCAGTACTTC. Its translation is CASRATPWGADNEQYF. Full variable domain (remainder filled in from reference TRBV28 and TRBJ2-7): DVKVTQSSRYLVKRTGEKVFLECVQDMDHENMFWYRQDPGLGLRLIYFSYDVKMKEKGDIPEGYSVSREKKERFSLILESASTNQTSMYLCASRATPWGADNEQYFGPGTRLTVT.

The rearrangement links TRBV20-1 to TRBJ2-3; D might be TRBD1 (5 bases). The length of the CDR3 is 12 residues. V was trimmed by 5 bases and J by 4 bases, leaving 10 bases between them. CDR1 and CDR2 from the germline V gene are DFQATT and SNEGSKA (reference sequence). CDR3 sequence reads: CSAAQVSDTQYF. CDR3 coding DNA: TGCAGTGCTGCACAGGTCTCAGATACGCAGTATTTT.

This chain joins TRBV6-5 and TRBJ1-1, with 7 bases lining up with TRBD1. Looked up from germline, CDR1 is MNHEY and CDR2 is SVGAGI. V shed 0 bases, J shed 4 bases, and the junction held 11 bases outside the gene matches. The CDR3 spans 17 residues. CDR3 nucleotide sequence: TGTGCCAGCAGTTACTCAGGCCCAGGGGGAGTAGGCACTGAAGCTTTCTTT. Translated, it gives CASSYSGPGGVGTEAFF.

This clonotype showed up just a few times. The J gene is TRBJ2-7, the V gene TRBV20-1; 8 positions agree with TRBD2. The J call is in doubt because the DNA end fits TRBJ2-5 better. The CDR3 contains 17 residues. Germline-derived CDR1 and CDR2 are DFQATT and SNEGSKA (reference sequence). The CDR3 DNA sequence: TGCAGTGCTAGAGATCGAGGGCTAGCGGGCTTCCAAGAGACCCAGTACTTC. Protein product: CSARDRGLAGFQETQYF.

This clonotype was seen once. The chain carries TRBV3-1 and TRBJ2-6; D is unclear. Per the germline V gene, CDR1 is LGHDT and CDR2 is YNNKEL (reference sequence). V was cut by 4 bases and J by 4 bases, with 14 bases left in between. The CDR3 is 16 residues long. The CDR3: CASSPSPEAGANVLTF. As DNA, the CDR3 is TGTGCCAGCAGCCCCAGTCCAGAGGCCGGGGCCAACGTCCTGACTTTC. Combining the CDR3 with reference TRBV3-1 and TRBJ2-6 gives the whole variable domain DTAVSQTPKYLVTQMGNDKSIKCEQNLGHDTMYWYKQDSKKFLKIMFSYNNKELIINETVPNRFSPKSPDKAHLNLHINSLELGDSAVYFCASSPSPEAGANVLTFGAGSRLTVL.

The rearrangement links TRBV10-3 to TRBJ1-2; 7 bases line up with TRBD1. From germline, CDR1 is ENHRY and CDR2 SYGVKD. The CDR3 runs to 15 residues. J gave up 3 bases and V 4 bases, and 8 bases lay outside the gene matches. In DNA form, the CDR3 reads TGTGCCATCAGTGGCACCGGGACAGTGGACTATGGCTACACCTTC. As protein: CAISGTGTVDYGYTF.

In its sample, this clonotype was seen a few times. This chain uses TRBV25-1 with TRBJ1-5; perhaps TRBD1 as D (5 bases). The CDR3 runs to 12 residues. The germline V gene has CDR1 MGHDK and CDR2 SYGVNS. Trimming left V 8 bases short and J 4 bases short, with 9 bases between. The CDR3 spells CASAQGNQPQHF. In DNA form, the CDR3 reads TGTGCCAGCGCGCAGGGAAATCAGCCCCAGCATTTT.

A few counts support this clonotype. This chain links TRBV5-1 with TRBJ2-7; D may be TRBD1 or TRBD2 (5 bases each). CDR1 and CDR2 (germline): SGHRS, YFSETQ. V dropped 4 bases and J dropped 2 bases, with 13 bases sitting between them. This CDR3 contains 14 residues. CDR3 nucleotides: TGCGCCAGCAGCCCCGGGGACCGACCCTACGAGCAGTACTTC. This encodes CASSPGDRPYEQYF.

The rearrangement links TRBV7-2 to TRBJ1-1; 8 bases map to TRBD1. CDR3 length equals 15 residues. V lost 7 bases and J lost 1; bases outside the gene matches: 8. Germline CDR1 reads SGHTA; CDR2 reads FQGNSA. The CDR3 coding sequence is TGTGCCAGCAAAGTTACAGGGGGGCAGAACACTGAAGCTTTCTTT. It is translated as CASKVTGGQNTEAFF.

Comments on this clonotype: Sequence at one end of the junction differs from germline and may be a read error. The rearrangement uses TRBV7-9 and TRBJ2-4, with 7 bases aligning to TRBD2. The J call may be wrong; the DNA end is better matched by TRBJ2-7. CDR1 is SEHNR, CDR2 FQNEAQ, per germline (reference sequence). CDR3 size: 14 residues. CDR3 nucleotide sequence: TGTGCCAGCAGCGTAGCGGGTGTGTGGTACGAGCAGTACTTC. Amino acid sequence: CASSVAGVWYEQYF.

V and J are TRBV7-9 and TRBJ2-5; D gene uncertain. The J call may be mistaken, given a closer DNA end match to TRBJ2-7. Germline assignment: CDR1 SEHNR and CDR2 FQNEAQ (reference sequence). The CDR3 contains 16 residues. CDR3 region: CASSFSGGQVFYEQYF. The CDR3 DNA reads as TGTGCCAGCAGCTTCTCTGGCGGCCAGGTATTCTACGAGCAGTACTTC.

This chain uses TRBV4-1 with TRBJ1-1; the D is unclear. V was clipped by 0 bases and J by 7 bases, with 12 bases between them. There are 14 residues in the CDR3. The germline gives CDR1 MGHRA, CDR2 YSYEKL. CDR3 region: CASSQDRSTVEAFF. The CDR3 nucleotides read TGCGCCAGCAGCCAAGATCGGAGCACGGTTGAAGCTTTCTTT.

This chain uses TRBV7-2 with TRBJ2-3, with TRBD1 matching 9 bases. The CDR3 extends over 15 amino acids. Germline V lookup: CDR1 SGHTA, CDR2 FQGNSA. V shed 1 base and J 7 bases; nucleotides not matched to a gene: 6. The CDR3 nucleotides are TGTGCCAGCAGCTTAGAAGGGACAGGGTCGCATACGCAGTATTTT. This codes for CASSLEGTGSHTQYF.

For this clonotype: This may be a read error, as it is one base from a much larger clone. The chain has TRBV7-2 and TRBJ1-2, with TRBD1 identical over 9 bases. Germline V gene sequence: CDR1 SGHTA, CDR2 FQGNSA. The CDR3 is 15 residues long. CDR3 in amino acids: CANSLGVGQGDGYTF. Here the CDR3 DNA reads TGTGCCAACAGCTTAGGAGTGGGACAGGGTGATGGCTACACCTTC.

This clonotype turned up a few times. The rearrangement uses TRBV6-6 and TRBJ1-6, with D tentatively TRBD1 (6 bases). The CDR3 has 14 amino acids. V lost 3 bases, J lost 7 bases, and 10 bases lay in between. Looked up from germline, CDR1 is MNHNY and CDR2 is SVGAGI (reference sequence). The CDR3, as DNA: TGTGCCAGCAGTTATCAGGACAGAAATTCACCCCTCCACTTT. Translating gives CASSYQDRNSPLHF.

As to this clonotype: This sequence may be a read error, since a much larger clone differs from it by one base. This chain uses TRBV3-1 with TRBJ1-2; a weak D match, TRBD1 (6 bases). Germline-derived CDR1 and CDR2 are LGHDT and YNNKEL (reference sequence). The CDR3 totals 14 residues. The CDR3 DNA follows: TGTACCAGCAGCCAAGGGGGAGGAGGATTCGGCTACACCTTC. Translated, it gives CTSSQGGGGFGYTF. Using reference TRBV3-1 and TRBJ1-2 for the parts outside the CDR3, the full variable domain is DTAVSQTPKYLVTQMGNDKSIKCEQNLGHDTMYWYKQDSKKFLKIMFSYNNKELIINETVPNRFSPKSPDKAHLNLHINSLELGDSAVYFCTSSQGGGGFGYTFGSGTRLTVV.

The CDR3 loop is CAWSPRGGKTQYF. CDR3 nucleotide sequence: TGTGCCTGGAGCCCCAGGGGCGGGAAGACCCAGTACTTC. The chain links TRBV30 to TRBJ2-7, with D possibly called TRBD1 or TRBD2 (6 bases each). The J call is in doubt because the DNA end fits TRBJ2-5 better. The CDR3 sequence is 13 residues long. CDR1 is GTSNPN, CDR2 SVGIG, per germline (reference sequence).

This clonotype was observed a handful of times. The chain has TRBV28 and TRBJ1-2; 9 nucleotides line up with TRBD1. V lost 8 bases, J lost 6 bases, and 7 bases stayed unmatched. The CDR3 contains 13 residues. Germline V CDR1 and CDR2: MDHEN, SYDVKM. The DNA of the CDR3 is TGTGCCAGCCGGACCGGGACAGGGCATGGCTACACCTTC. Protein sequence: CASRTGTGHGYTF.

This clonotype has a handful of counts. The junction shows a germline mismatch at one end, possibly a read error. In DNA form, the CDR3 reads TGTGCCAGCGGTGAACCGGGACAGATAAACATTCAGTACTTC. It translates to CASGEPGQINIQYF. This sequence joins TRBV2 and TRBJ2-4, with 7 bases identical to TRBD1. This CDR3 has 14 amino acids. Germline CDR1 and CDR2: SNHLY and FYNNEI.

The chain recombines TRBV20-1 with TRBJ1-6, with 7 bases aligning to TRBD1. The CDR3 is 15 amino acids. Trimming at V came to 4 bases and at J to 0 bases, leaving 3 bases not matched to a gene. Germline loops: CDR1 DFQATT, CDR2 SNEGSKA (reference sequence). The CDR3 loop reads CSAKTGSSYNSPLHF. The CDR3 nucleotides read TGCAGTGCTAAGACAGGGAGCTCCTATAATTCACCCCTCCACTTT.

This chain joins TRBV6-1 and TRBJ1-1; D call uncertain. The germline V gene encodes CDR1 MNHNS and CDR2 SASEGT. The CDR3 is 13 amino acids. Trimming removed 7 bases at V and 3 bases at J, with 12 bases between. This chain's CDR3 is CASTKARDTEAFF. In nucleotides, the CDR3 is TGTGCCAGCACGAAGGCCCGGGACACTGAAGCTTTCTTT.

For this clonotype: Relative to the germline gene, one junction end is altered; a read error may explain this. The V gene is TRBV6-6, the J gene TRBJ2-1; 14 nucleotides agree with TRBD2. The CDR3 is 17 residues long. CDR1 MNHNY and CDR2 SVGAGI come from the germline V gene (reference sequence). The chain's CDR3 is CAGSYSTSGGALNEQFF. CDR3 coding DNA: TGTGCCGGCAGTTACTCGACTAGCGGGGGGGCCCTCAATGAGCAGTTCTTC.

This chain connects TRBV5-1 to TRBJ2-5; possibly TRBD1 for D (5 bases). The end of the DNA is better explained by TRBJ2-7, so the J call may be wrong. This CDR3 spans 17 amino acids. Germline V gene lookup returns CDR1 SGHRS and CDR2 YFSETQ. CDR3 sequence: CASSRAPMATGESEQYF. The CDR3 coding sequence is TGCGCCAGCAGCCGCGCCCCCATGGCCACAGGAGAAAGCGAGCAGTACTTC.

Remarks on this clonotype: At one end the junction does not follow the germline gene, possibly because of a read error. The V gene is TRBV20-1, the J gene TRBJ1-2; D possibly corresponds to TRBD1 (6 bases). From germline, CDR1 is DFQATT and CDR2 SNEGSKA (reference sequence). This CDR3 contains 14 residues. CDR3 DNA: TGCAGTGCTAGAGCCGGGACATTTAACTATGGCTGCACCTTC. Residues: CSARAGTFNYGCTF.

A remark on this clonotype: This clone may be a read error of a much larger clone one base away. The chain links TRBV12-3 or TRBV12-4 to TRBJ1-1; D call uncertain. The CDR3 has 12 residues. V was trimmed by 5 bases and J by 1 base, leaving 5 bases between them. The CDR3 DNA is TGTGCCAGCAGTCACAGGAACACTGAAGCTTTCTTT. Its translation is CASSHRNTEAFF.

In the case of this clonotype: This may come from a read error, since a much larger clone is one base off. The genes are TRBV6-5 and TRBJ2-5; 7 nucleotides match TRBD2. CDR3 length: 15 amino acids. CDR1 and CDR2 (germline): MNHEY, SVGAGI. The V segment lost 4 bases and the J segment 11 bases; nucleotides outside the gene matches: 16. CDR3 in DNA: TGTGCCAGCAGTTCCTACTTACTAGCGAACAATGAGCAGTACTTC. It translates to CASSSYLLANNEQYF.

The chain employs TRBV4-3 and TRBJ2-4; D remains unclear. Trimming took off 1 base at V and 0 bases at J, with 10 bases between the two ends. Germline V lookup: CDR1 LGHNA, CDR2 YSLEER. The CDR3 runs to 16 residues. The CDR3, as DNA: TGCGCCAGCAGCCAAGGACCAGTACTAGCCAAAAACATTCAGTACTTC. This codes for CASSQGPVLAKNIQYF.